The sample holds many counts of the clone carrying this T cell receptor (beta chain). Its specificity is not known. The junction had 4 bases not matched to a gene; V was cut back by 3 bases and J by 3 bases. This CDR3 contains 17 residues. This sample stems from a study of CD8 T cells in ankylosing spondylitis. Study-wide results and caveats: Ankylosing spondylitis blood appeared to carry a characteristic TCR beta motif of roughly 8 highly homologous variants.

A single record per CDR3 protein comes from TCRdb applying MiXCR to the 5' RACE reads. The table has 160,000 or so distinct CDR3 sequences, roughly 10% seen once. The chain couples TRBV12-3 or TRBV12-4 to TRBJ2-2, with 13 positions matching TRBD2. The clonotype was recovered from a female donor with ankylosing spondylitis or in good health (not recorded which). Input material: blood, either unsorted or a sorted T cell fraction (not recorded which). The CDR3 protein is CASSLWGLAGYTGELFF. DNA for the CDR3: TGTGCCAGCAGTTTGTGGGGACTAGCGGGGTACACCGGGGAGCTGTTTTTT.